Sequencing of this T cell receptor beta chain was carried out in a study of cytomegalovirus exposure and HLA in healthy donors. Study-level results: Researchers reported from a later analysis that most CMV-associated TCR beta chains appeared HLA-restricted. Some V segments, including TRBV6-2 and TRBV6-3, were excluded as indistinguishable. Only CMV serostatus was available as immune exposure information. The investigators catalogued 150 to 200 TCR beta chains as cytomegalovirus-associated.

For this clone: Its target is not known.

The PCR used 60 Vbeta and 13 Jbeta primers. Repertoires were generated with immunoSEQ multiplex PCR, while TCRdb's copy carries only in-frame clones and drops some. Of 150,000 or so clones listed, over 75% are singletons. Germline V gene lookup returns CDR1 SGHDT and CDR2 YYEEEE. The CDR3 has 15 amino acids. V lost 4 bases and J 6 bases, leaving 16 bases between the germline ends. The J gene is TRBJ2-2, the V gene TRBV5-6; TRBD2 might be the D (7 bases). The TCR comes from a male donor in good health and CMV-seronegative. The source material was PBMCs. The CDR3 here is CASSPAAGAAGELFF. The CDR3 DNA reads as TGTGCCAGCAGCCCGGCGGCGGGGGCGGCCGGGGAGCTGTTTTTT.